This T cell receptor (beta chain) is drawn from a study of blood T cell repertoires in COVID-19. The CDR3 spans 15 residues. Libraries were prepared by immunoSEQ multiplex PCR; TCRdb keeps only in-frame clonotypes and omits some of them. The table shows about 200,000 clones, with 70% to 90% occurring only once. The sequence was collected from a man in his sixties with COVID-19, enrolled during active disease. The chain carries TRBV21-1 and TRBJ1-5; the listed D gene, TRBD1, was not tested against the DNA. TRBV21-1 is reported as a pseudogene. The sample taken for sequencing was peripheral blood. This CDR3 is CARSGTGESNQPQHF. In DNA form, the CDR3 reads TGTGCCAGATCCGGGACAGGGGAAAGCAATCAGCCCCAGCATTTT.